Included here is one TCR beta chain sequence, with context. Its target is not known. The data belong to a study of CXCR3-negative and CXCR3-positive naive CD8 T cells. Whole-study findings and limits: Diversity proved comparably high across both naive subsets and much lower in memory CD8+ cells. Naive cells positive for CXCR3 carried more hydrophobic TRB CDR3s than CXCR3-negative ones. In naive cells, CXCR3-negative and CXCR3-positive subsets had similar TRBV-TRBJ usage; memory cells differed.

Naive CD8+ T cells displayed a CD45RO-CCR7+CD27+CD95- phenotype. It was by 5' RACE with UMI labels that the TRB cDNA libraries were prepared. From the 5' RACE reads, TCRdb lists one entry per CDR3 protein and no DNA. The sample table includes 130,000 or so distinct CDR3 sequences. The CDR3 loop spans 14 amino acids. Germline V gene sequence: CDR1 SEHNR, CDR2 FQNEAQ (reference sequence). Sequencing was performed on naive CXCR3- CD8+ T cells from blood. Subset defined: CD45RO-CCR7+CD27+CD95- naive CD8+ T cells lacking CXCR3 (TNR3-). J is TRBJ1-1 and V is TRBV7-9; TCRdb gives TRBD1 as the D gene, but with no DNA this cannot be confirmed. This TCR was recovered from a human donor in good health. Some clones in this sample may be carry-over from other donors' samples. Here the CDR3 reads CASSLGDIYTEAFF.